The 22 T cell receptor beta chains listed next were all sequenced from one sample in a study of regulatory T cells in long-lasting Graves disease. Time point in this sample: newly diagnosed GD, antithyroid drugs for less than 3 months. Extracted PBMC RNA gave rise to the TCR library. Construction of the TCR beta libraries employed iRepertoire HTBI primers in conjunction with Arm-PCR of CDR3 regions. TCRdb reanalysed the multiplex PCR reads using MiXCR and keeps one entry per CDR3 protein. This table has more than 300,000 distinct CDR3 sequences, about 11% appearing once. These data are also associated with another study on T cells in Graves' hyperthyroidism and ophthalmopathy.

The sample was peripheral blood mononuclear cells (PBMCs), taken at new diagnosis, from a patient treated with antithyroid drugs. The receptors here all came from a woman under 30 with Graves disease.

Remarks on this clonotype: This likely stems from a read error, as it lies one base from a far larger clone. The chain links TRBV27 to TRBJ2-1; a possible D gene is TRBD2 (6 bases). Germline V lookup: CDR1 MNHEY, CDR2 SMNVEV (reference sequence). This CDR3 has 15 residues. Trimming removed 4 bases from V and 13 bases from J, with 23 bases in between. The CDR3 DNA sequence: TGTGCCAGCAGTTCCCACTTGACTAGGCGCGAGACCCAGTTCTTC. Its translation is CASSSHLTRRETQFF.

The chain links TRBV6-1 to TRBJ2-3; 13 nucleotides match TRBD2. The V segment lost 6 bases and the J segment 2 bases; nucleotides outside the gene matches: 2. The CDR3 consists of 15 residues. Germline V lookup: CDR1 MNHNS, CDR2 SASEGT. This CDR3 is CASSGLAGATDTQYF. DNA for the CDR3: TGTGCCAGCAGCGGACTAGCGGGGGCCACAGATACGCAGTATTTT.

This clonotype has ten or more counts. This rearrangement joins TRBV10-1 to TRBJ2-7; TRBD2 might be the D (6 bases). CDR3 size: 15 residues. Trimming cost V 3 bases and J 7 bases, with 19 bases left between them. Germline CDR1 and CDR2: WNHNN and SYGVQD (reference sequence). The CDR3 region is CASSDQGSGAREQYF. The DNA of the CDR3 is TGCGCCAGCAGTGACCAGGGCTCGGGAGCGAGGGAGCAGTACTTC.

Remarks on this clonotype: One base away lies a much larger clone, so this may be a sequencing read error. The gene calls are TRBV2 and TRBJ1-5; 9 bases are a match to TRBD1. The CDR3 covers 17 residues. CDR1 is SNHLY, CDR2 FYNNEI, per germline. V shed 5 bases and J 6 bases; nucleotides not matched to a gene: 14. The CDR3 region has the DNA TGTGCCAGCAGTACCACGGGACAGGGAGGCAACAGTCAGCCCCAGCATTTT. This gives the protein CASSTTGQGGNSQPQHF.

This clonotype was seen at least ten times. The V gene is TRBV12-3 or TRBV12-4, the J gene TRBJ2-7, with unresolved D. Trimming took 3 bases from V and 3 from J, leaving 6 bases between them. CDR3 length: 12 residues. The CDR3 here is CASSFSNYEQYV. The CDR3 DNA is TGTGCCAGCAGTTTTAGTAACTACGAGCAGTACGTC.

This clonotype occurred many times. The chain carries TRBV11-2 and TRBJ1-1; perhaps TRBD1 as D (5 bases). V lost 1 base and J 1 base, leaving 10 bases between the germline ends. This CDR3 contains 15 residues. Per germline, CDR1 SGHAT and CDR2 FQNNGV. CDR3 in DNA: TGTGCCAGCAGCTTAGTCCCGGGACCGAACACTGAAGCTTTCTTT. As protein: CASSLVPGPNTEAFF.

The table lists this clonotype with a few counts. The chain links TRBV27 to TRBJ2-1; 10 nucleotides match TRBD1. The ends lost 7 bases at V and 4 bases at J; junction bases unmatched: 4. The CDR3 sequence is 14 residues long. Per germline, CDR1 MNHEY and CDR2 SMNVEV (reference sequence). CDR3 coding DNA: TGTGCCAGCACTAGACAGGGGGCTTACAATGAGCAGTTCTTC. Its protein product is CASTRQGAYNEQFF.

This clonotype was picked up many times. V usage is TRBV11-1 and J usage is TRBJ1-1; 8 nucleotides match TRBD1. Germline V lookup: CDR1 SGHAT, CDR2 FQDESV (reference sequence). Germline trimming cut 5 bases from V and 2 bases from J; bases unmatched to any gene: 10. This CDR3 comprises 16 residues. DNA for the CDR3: TGTGCCAGCAGCGTCGACAGGGGTTACGTTAACACTGAAGCTTTCTTT. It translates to CASSVDRGYVNTEAFF.

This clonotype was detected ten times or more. The CDR3 is CASSVVGTGVETQYF. The DNA for the CDR3 is TGTGCCAGCAGCGTAGTCGGAACGGGAGTGGAGACCCAGTACTTC. The chain employs TRBV9 and TRBJ2-5; D is perhaps TRBD2 (6 bases). V shed 0 bases and J shed 5 bases, with 14 bases lying between them. CDR1 and CDR2 from the germline V gene are SGDLS and YYNGEE. The CDR3 totals 15 residues.

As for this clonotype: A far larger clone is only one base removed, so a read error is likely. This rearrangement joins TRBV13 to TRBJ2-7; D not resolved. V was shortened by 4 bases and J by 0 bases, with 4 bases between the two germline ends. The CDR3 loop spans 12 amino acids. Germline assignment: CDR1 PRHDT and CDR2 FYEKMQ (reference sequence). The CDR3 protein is CASSSLSYEQYF. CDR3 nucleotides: TGTGCCAGCAGCTCTCTCTCCTACGAGCAGTACTTC.

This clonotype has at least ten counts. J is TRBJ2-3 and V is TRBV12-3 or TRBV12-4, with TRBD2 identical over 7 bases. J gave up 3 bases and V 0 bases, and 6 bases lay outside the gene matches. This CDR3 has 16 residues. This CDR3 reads CASSLAYGAGTDTQYF. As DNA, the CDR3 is TGTGCCAGCAGTTTAGCGTACGGAGCGGGGACAGATACGCAGTATTTT.

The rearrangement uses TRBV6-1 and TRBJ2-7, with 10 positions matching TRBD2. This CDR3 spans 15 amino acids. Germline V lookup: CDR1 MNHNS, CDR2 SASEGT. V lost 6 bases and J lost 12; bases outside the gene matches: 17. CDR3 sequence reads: CASRPTGTSAVGGYF. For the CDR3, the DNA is TGTGCCAGCAGGCCGACCGGGACTAGCGCTGTCGGGGGGTACTTC.

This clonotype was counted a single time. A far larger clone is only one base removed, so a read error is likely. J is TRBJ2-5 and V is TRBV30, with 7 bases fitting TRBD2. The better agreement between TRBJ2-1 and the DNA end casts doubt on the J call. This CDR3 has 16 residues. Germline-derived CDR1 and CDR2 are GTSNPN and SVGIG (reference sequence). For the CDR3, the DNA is TGTGCCTGGAGTGTACCTGGGGCTAGCGGAAACAATGAGCAGTTCTTC. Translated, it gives CAWSVPGASGNNEQFF.

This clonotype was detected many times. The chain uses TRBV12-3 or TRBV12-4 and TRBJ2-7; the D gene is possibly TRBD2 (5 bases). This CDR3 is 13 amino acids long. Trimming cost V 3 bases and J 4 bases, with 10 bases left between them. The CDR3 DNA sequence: TGTGCCAGCAGTTTGCCTAGGAGGTACGAGCAGTACTTC. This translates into CASSLPRRYEQYF.

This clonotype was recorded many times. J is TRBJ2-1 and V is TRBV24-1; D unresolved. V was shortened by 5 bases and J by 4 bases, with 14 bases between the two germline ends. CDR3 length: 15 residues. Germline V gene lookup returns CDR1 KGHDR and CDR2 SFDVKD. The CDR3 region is CATSGVAPYYNEQFF. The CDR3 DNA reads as TGTGCCACCAGTGGAGTGGCCCCCTATTACAATGAGCAGTTCTTC.

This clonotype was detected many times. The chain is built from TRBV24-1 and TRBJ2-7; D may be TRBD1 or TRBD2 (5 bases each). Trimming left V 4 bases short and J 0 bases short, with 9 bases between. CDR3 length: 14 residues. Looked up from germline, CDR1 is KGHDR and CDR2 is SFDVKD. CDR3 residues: CATSESGTSYEQYF. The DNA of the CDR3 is TGTGCCACCAGTGAATCCGGGACCTCCTACGAGCAGTACTTC.

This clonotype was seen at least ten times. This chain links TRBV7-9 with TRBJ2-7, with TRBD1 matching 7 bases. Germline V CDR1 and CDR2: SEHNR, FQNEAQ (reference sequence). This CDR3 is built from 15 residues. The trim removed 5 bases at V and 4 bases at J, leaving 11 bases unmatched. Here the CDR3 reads CASSRDSETWYEQYF. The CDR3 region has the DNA TGTGCCAGCAGCCGGGACAGCGAGACTTGGTACGAGCAGTACTTC. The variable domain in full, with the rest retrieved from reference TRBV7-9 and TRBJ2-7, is DTGVSQNPRHKITKRGQNVTFRCDPISEHNRLYWYRQTLGQGPEFLTYFQNEAQLEKSRLLSDRFSAERPKGSFSTLEIQRTEQGDSAMYLCASSRDSETWYEQYFGPGTRLTVT.

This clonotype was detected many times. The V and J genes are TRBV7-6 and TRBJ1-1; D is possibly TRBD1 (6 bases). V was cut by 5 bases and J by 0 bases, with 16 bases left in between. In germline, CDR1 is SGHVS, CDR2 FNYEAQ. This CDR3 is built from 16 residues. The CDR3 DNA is TGTGCCAGCAGCCCTGAGGCGGGACATGTGAACACTGAAGCTTTCTTT. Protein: CASSPEAGHVNTEAFF.

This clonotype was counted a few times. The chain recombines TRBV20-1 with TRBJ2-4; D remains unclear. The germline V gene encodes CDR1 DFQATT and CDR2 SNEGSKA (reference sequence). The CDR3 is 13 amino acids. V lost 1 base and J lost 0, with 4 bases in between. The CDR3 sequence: CSARAVAKNIQYF. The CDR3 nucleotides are TGCAGTGCTAGAGCGGTAGCCAAAAACATTCAGTACTTC.

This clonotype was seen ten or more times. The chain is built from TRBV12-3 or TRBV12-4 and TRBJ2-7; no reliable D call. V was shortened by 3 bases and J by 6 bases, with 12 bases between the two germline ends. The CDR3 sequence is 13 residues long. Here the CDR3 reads CASSFGLGLEQYV. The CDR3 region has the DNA TGTGCCAGCAGTTTTGGTTTGGGCCTCGAGCAGTACGTC.

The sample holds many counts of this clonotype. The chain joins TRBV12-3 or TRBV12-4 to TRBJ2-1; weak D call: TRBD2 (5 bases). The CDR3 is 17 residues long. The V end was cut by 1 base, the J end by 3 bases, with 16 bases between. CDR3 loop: CASSLGGGASGYNEQFF. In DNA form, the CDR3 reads TGTGCCAGCAGTTTAGGCGGAGGCGCGTCCGGCTACAATGAGCAGTTCTTC.

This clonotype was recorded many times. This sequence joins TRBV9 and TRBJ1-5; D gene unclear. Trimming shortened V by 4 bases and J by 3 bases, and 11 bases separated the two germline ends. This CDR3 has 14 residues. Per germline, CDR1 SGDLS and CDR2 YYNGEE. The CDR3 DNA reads TGTGCCAGCAGCCAAGAGGGTACCAATCAGCCCCAGCATTTT. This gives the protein CASSQEGTNQPQHF.